This entry lists 27 T cell receptor beta chains sequenced from one sample in a study of blood T cells in healthy people across ages. A second PCR of about 6 to 11 cycles used a sample-barcoded 5' primer and a J-beta primer mix. TCRdb redid the calling of the 5' RACE reads with MiXCR, one entry per CDR3 protein. The sample contains 1,500,000 or so distinct CDR3 sequences, around 59% of which appear only once. The specimen was blood. The receptors were gathered from a man between 18 and 29 years old in good health.

This chain joins TRBV27 and TRBJ2-7, with TRBD1 matching over 9 bases. Germline values: CDR1 MNHEY, CDR2 SMNVEV (reference sequence). This CDR3 is 12 amino acids long. V trimming: 9 bases; J trimming: 2 bases; junction bases outside the gene matches: 2. The CDR3 nucleotides are TGTGCCAGTCGGACAGGGGCCTACGAGCAGTACTTC. Its translation is CASRTGAYEQYF.

The V gene is TRBV13, the J gene TRBJ2-3, with TRBD2 matching over 9 bases. This CDR3 has 15 residues. Trimming took 7 bases from V and 2 from J; bases not matched to a gene: 7. The germline V gene has CDR1 PRHDT and CDR2 FYEKMQ (reference sequence). CDR3 residues: CASIAGDDNTDTQYF. CDR3 nucleotides: TGTGCCAGCATAGCGGGAGATGATAACACAGATACGCAGTATTTT. The full variable domain, its missing parts supplied by reference TRBV13 and TRBJ2-3, is AAGVIQSPRHLIKEKRETATLKCYPIPRHDTVYWYQQGPGQDPQFLISFYEKMQSDKGSIPDRFSAQQFSDYHSELNMSSLELGDSALYFCASIAGDDNTDTQYFGPGTRLTVL.

On this clonotype: A single base separates this from a much larger clone, so it may be a read error. The chain links TRBV29-1 to TRBJ1-1; D might be TRBD1 (5 bases). The CDR3 has 13 amino acids. Germline V gene data show CDR1 as SQVTM and CDR2 as ANQGSEA. The CDR3 loop is CSVMDIMNTETFF. The DNA of the CDR3 is TGCAGCGTTATGGACATCATGAACACTGAAACTTTCTTT.

This chain connects TRBV29-1 to TRBJ2-7; D is unresolved. V was clipped by 3 bases and J by 6 bases, with 12 bases between them. This CDR3 contains 12 residues. From germline, CDR1 is SQVTM and CDR2 ANQGSEA. CDR3 DNA sequence: TGCAGCGTTGAGATACCCCTCGGCGAGCAGTACTTC. Protein: CSVEIPLGEQYF.

The gene calls are TRBV7-9 and TRBJ2-4; 8 bases map to TRBD1. The CDR3 is made up of 14 amino acids. Germline V gene lookup returns CDR1 SEHNR and CDR2 FQNEAQ (reference sequence). J was trimmed by 15 bases and V by 5 bases; bases with no gene match: 15. CDR3 nucleotide sequence: TGTGCCAGCAGCCAAGGGGACAGGATCTACGAGCGGTACTTC. Translating gives CASSQGDRIYERYF.

The chain combines TRBV20-1 with TRBJ2-1; weak D call: TRBD1 (6 bases). Trimming cost V 0 bases and J 4 bases, with 16 bases left between them. The germline gives CDR1 DFQATT, CDR2 SNEGSKA (reference sequence). This CDR3 spans 16 amino acids. CDR3 sequence (DNA): TGCAGTGCTAGAGAGTCCACAGGGCCCCAATACAATGAGCAGTTCTTC. Translating gives CSARESTGPQYNEQFF.

This clonotype came up a few times. The chain employs TRBV29-1 and TRBJ2-5, with 7 positions matching TRBD1. Germline CDR1 and CDR2: SQVTM and ANQGSEA. V lost 4 bases to trimming and J lost 11 bases; unmatched junction nucleotides: 25. The CDR3 spans 17 residues. CDR3 sequence: CSVGFFTTGAIPMRQYF. The CDR3 coding sequence is TGCAGCGTTGGGTTTTTTACCACAGGGGCTATACCGATGAGGCAGTACTTC.

This clonotype was seen ten or more times. The CDR3 reads CASSQEVTGGADTQYF. In DNA form, the CDR3 reads TGTGCCAGCAGCCAAGAAGTAACGGGGGGGGCAGATACGCAGTATTTT. The chain uses TRBV4-2 and TRBJ2-3; the match to TRBD2 covers 8 bases. Germline V lookup: CDR1 LGHNA, CDR2 YNFKEQ. After removal of 0 bases from V and 4 bases from J, the junction contained 6 bases not matched to a gene. The CDR3 loop spans 16 amino acids.

This clonotype came up a few times. V gene TRBV12-5 combines with J gene TRBJ2-3; the match to TRBD2 covers 7 bases. V lost 4 bases to trimming and J lost 3 bases; unmatched junction nucleotides: 1. The V gene's germline CDR1 is LGHNT and CDR2 FRNRAP. The CDR3 is made up of 13 amino acids. The CDR3 DNA sequence: TGTGCTAGTGGTTCTAGCGGTACAGATACGCAGTATTTT. This gives the protein CASGSSGTDTQYF.

This clonotype has only a few counts. The V gene is TRBV4-1, the J gene TRBJ1-1; D ambiguous. Trimming took 1 base from V and 2 from J, leaving 8 bases between them. CDR3 length equals 14 residues. The germline V gene has CDR1 MGHRA and CDR2 YSYEKL. The CDR3 DNA is TGCGCCAGCAGCCAAGCACAGCTTAACACTGAAGCTTTCTTT. Protein: CASSQAQLNTEAFF.

In nucleotides, the CDR3 is TGCAGTGCTAGAGATCCCCCAGCACATACGCAGTATTTT. Its protein product is CSARDPPAHTQYF. V gene TRBV20-1 combines with J gene TRBJ2-3; D is ambiguous. Germline V lookup: CDR1 DFQATT, CDR2 SNEGSKA (reference sequence). Trimming cost V 0 bases and J 7 bases, with 11 bases left between them. CDR3 length: 13 residues.

The CDR3 DNA is TGTGCCAGCAGTTCCCTCCGGGACAGTCACTACGAGCAGTACTTC. Its translation: CASSSLRDSHYEQYF. The chain recombines TRBV6-2 or TRBV6-3 with TRBJ2-5, with TRBD1 identical over 7 bases. The assigned J gene may be wrong: the sequence end matches TRBJ2-7 better. The germline V gene encodes CDR1 MNHEY and CDR2 SVGEGT. The CDR3 is made up of 15 amino acids.

This clonotype was counted only a few times. The V and J genes are TRBV29-1 and TRBJ2-3; 9 bases are shared with TRBD1. Germline V gene sequence: CDR1 SQVTM, CDR2 ANQGSEA. CDR3 size: 14 residues. The V gene end was trimmed by 5 bases and the J gene end by 2 bases; junction bases not matched to a gene: 5. Here the CDR3 reads CSVKTGGPTDTQYF. As DNA, the CDR3 is TGCAGCGTTAAGACAGGGGGTCCCACAGATACGCAGTATTTT.

On this clonotype itself: Just one base apart from a much larger clone, this may be a read error. The chain employs TRBV6-1 and TRBJ2-1; 8 bases are shared with TRBD2. Germline V gene lookup returns CDR1 MNHNS and CDR2 SASEGT. The trim removed 2 bases at V and 6 bases at J, leaving 3 bases unmatched. The CDR3 spans 14 residues. The CDR3 nucleotides are TGTGCCAGCAGTGAAACCGGGACTAGCAATGAGCAGTTCTTC. It yields the protein CASSETGTSNEQFF.

This chain uses TRBV12-3 or TRBV12-4 with TRBJ1-2; 10 bases map to TRBD1. This CDR3 spans 15 amino acids. The trim removed 2 bases at V and 4 bases at J, leaving 4 bases unmatched. The CDR3 sequence is CASSLMGQGTYGYTF. The CDR3 nucleotides are TGTGCCAGCAGTTTAATGGGACAGGGGACCTATGGCTACACCTTC.

The V gene is TRBV20-1, the J gene TRBJ2-1, with a possible D match to TRBD2 (6 bases). This CDR3 is built from 15 residues. CDR1 is DFQATT, CDR2 SNEGSKA, per germline (reference sequence). Trimming left V 5 bases short and J 5 bases short, with 19 bases between. The CDR3 reads CSAGNRDSPNNEQFF. The CDR3 coding sequence is TGCAGTGCTGGTAACCGGGACTCTCCTAACAATGAGCAGTTCTTC.

In its sample, this clonotype was seen many times. The CDR3 nucleotides are TGCAGTGCTAGGGGACTCGGGGAGACCCAGTACTTC. Its protein product is CSARGLGETQYF. The genes are TRBV20-1 and TRBJ2-5; possible D gene TRBD2, 6 bases. Trimming left V 3 bases short and J 5 bases short, with 10 bases between. Per germline, CDR1 DFQATT and CDR2 SNEGSKA (reference sequence). This CDR3 has 12 amino acids.

This sequence joins TRBV3-1 and TRBJ1-1; the D gene is possibly TRBD1 (5 bases). CDR1 is LGHDT and CDR2 is YNNKEL in the germline V gene (reference sequence). Deletions cut 5 bases from V and 0 bases from J, with 13 bases between. There are 15 residues in the CDR3. DNA of the CDR3: TGTGCCAGCAGCTACCCGGGACGGTTGAACACTGAAGCTTTCTTT. This sequence encodes CASSYPGRLNTEAFF.

The rearrangement links TRBV28 to TRBJ1-2; 8 bases fit TRBD1. This CDR3 contains 12 residues. The ends lost 5 bases at V and 8 bases at J; junction bases unmatched: 4. Germline CDR1 is MDHEN and CDR2 is SYDVKM. The CDR3 bases are TGTGCCAGCAGTCTTTGGACAGGGGGCTACACCTTC. It specifies CASSLWTGGYTF.

The rearrangement uses TRBV12-3 or TRBV12-4 and TRBJ2-1; 12 bases fit TRBD1. The trim removed 4 bases at V and 8 bases at J, leaving 15 bases unmatched. The CDR3 is 18 amino acids. The CDR3 region has the DNA TGTGCCAGCAGTTCCACTAATCCGGGACAGGGGGCGACCGATGAGCAGTTCTTC. Its protein is CASSSTNPGQGATDEQFF.

The chain has TRBV6-5 and TRBJ1-2; D gene uncertain. V was trimmed by 5 bases and J by 8 bases, leaving 18 bases between them. Per the germline V gene, CDR1 is MNHEY and CDR2 is SVGAGI. The CDR3 length is 14 residues. CDR3 sequence reads: CASSHPGREEGYTF. The CDR3 bases are TGTGCCAGCAGTCACCCCGGGCGAGAAGAGGGCTACACCTTC.

For the CDR3, the DNA is TGCAGCGTTGACCCTTATGGTAGCGGGTACGAGCAGTACTTC. Translation: CSVDPYGSGYEQYF. The chain links TRBV29-1 to TRBJ2-7, with 7 bases matching TRBD2. V dropped 3 bases and J dropped 4; count of bases not matched to a gene: 9. The CDR3 runs 14 residues. CDR1 and CDR2 (germline): SQVTM, ANQGSEA.

CDR3 nucleotide sequence: TGCGCCAGCAGCTTGGATCCCGGACAGCCCTCCTACGAGCAGTACTTC. Encoded protein: CASSLDPGQPSYEQYF. This chain connects TRBV5-1 to TRBJ2-7, with D tentatively TRBD1 (6 bases). This CDR3 spans 16 amino acids. Trimming took off 0 bases at V and 0 bases at J, with 13 bases between the two ends. Germline-derived CDR1 and CDR2 are SGHRS and YFSETQ.

The J gene is TRBJ2-5, the V gene TRBV21-1. TRBV21-1 is marked as a pseudogene. The CDR3 loop spans 11 amino acids. Here the CDR3 reads CASLGRETQYF. CDR3 in DNA: TGTGCCAGCCTGGGTCGGGAGACCCAGTACTTC.

The rearrangement links TRBV28 to TRBJ2-4; D uncertain. The CDR3 extends over 12 amino acids. Germline CDR1 and CDR2: MDHEN and SYDVKM. Trimming pared 2 bases from V and 13 bases from J, leaving 12 bases between. CDR3 coding DNA: TGTGCCAGCAGTTTAGGCCGTCCGCAGCAGTACTTC. This translates into CASSLGRPQQYF. The entire variable domain, with the rest obtained from reference TRBV28 and TRBJ2-4, is as follows: DVKVTQSSRYLVKRTGEKVFLECVQDMDHENMFWYRQDPGLGLRLIYFSYDVKMKEKGDIPEGYSVSREKKERFSLILESASTNQTSMYLCASSLGRPQQYFGAGTRLSVL.

The V call is TRBV7-8, the J call TRBJ2-1; weak D call: TRBD2 (6 bases). CDR3 length: 16 residues. V lost 3 bases and J 7 bases, leaving 19 bases between the germline ends. The germline CDR1 and CDR2 sequences are SGHVS and FQNEAQ. CDR3 region: CASSFIRTSYGNEQFF. The CDR3 region has the DNA TGTGCCAGCAGCTTCATTAGAACTAGCTATGGGAATGAGCAGTTCTTC.

This sequence joins TRBV5-5 and TRBJ2-1; no firm D call. This CDR3 contains 15 residues. Between the trimmed V and J ends, which lost 3 bases and 13 bases, there was a span of 23 bases. The germline V gene encodes CDR1 SGHKS and CDR2 YYEKEE (reference sequence). The CDR3 DNA is TGTGCCAGCAGCTCGGTTCCAAGCGTACAAGAGACCCAGTTCTTC. This encodes CASSSVPSVQETQFF.